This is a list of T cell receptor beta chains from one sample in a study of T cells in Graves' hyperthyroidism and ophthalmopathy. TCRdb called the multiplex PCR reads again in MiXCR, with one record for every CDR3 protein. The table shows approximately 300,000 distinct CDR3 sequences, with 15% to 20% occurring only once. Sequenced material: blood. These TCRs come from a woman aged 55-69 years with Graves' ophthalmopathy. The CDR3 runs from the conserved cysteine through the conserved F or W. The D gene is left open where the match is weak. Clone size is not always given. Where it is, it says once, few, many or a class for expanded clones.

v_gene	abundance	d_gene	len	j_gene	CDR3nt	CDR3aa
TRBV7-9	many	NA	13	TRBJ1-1	TGTGCCAGCAGCTTAGCGTCTGACGGTGAAGCTTTCTTT	CASSLASDGEAFF
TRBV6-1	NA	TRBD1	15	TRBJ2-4	TGTGCCAGCAGTCTACAGGGGGCAACCAAAAACATTCAGTACTTC	CASSLQGATKNIQYF
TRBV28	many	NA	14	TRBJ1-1	TGTGCCAGCAGTTTGGCCGGCTCGAACACTGAAGCTTTCTTT	CASSLAGSNTEAFF
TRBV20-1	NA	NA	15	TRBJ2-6	TGCAGTGCTAGGGACAATCCCTCTGGGGCCAACGTCCTGACTTTC	CSARDNPSGANVLTF
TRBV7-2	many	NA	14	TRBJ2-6	TGTGCCAGCAGTCACACTTATGGGGCCAACGTCCTGACTTTC	CASSHTYGANVLTF
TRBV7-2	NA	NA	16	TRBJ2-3	TGTGCCAGCAGCTCAAGGGGATTAGCGGTGGTTGGTACGCAGTATTTT	CASSSRGLAVVGTQYF
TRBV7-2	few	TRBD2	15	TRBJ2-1	TGTGCCAGCCGGAAGGGGAGGGGACTTTACAATGAGCAGTTCTTC	CASRKGRGLYNEQFF
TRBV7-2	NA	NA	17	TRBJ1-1	TGTGCCAGCAGCATCTTGGTTGGGGGGCTAGTGGACACTGAAGCTTTCTTT	CASSILVGGLVDTEAFF
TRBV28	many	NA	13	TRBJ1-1	TGTGCCAGCCAGCCGGGCGGGAACACTGAAGCTTTCTTT	CASQPGGNTEAFF
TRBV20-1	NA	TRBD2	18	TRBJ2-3	TGCAGTGCTAGAGCCGCTAGCGGGAGGGCCGGGGGCACAGATACGCAGTATTTT	CSARAASGRAGGTDTQYF
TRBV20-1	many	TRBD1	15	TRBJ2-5	TGCAGTGCTACCAAAACCGGGACAGGGGCTGAGACCCAGTACTTC	CSATKTGTGAETQYF
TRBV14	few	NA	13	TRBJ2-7	TGTGCCAGCAGCCAAGAACGTAGGGGCGAGCAGTACTTC	CASSQERRGEQYF
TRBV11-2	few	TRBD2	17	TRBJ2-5	TGTGCCAGCAGCCGGGGACTAGCGGGGATGCTCCAAGAGACCCAGTACTTC	CASSRGLAGMLQETQYF
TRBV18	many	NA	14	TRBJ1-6	TGTGCCAGCTCACCACCTTTGAGGAGCGGATCCCTCCACTTT	CASSPPLRSGSLHF
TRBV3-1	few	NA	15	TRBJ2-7	TGTGCCAGCAGCCACCTGGGGACGGGATTATACGAGCAGTACTTC	CASSHLGTGLYEQYF
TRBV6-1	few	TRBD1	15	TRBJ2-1	TGTGCCAGCAGTACCCGGGACAGGGGAAGGAATGAGCAGTTCTTC	CASSTRDRGRNEQFF
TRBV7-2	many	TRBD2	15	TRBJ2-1	TGTGCCAGCAGCTTAAGTGTTAGCGGGGGCGATGAGCAGTTCTTC	CASSLSVSGGDEQFF
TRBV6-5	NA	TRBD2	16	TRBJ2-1	TGTGCCAGCAGTTATCCCGGGACTAGTCCCCTTAATGAGCAGTTCTTC	CASSYPGTSPLNEQFF
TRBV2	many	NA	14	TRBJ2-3	TGTGCCAGCAGTTACGGGGTGTCGGCAGATACGCAGTATTTT	CASSYGVSADTQYF
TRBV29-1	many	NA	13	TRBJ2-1	TGCAGCGCGCCGAGTGAATCCTACAATGAGCAGTTCTTC	CSAPSESYNEQFF
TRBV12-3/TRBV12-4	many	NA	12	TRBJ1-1	TGTGCCAGCAGTTTTGGGCGGAATGAAGCTTTCTTT	CASSFGRNEAFF
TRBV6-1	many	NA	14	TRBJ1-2	TGTGCCAGCAGTTATACGGACGGATACTATGGCTACACCTTC	CASSYTDGYYGYTF
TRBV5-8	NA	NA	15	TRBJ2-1	TGTGCCAGCAGCTTCTTACAGGGAGGCGGAAATGAGCAGTTCTTC	CASSFLQGGGNEQFF
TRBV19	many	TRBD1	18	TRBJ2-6	TGTGCCAGTAGTTTTGGACAGGCAAGGTTCCCTGGGGCCAACGTCCTGACTTTC	CASSFGQARFPGANVLTF
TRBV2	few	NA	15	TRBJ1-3	TGTGCCAGCAGCCCCGGACCTGCCTCTGGAAACACCATATATTTT	CASSPGPASGNTIYF
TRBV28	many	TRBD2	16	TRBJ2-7	TGTGCCAGCAGTGGATACCTAGCGGGAGAGATATACGAGCAGTACTTC	CASSGYLAGEIYEQYF
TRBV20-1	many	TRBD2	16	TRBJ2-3	TGCAGTGCTAGAGCGGGGGGAGGAGCGGGCACAGATACGCAGTATTTT	CSARAGGGAGTDTQYF
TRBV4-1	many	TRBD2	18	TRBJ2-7	TGCGCCAGCAGCCGACTCCTAGCGGGAGGTGGTCTCTCCTACGAGCAGTACTTC	CASSRLLAGGGLSYEQYF
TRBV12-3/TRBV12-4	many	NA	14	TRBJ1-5	TGTGCCAGCAGTTTAAGGGATTCCAATCAGCCCCAGCATTTT	CASSLRDSNQPQHF
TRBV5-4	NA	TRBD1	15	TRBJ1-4	TGTGCCAGCAGCTCTGGACAGGGTAATAATGAAAAACTGTTTTTT	CASSSGQGNNEKLFF
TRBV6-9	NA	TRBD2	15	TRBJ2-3	TGTGCCAGCAGTTTCGGAGCGGGAGACACAGATACGCAGTATTTT	CASSFGAGDTDTQYF